The following is a TCR beta chain sequence with its context. This sample was taken from a study of cytomegalovirus exposure and HLA in healthy donors. CDR3 length: 14 residues. Per germline, CDR1 LGHNA and CDR2 YNFKEQ. The V segment lost 1 base and the J segment 3 bases; nucleotides outside the gene matches: 2. Amplification used 60 Vbeta primers and 13 Jbeta primers. Only in-frame clones appear in the TCRdb table, and some are missing; sequencing was by immunoSEQ multiplex PCR. The data show some 99,000 clones, with around 72% seen just once and roughly 1.8% held by the top ten. The specimen was PBMCs. The TCR was taken from a male donor in good health and CMV-seronegative. The rearrangement joins TRBV4-2 to TRBJ2-7, with TRBD1 identical over 8 bases. The DNA for the CDR3 is TGTGCCAGCAGCCAAGCAGGGGGCGACTACGAGCAGTACTTC. It specifies CASSQAGGDYEQYF.